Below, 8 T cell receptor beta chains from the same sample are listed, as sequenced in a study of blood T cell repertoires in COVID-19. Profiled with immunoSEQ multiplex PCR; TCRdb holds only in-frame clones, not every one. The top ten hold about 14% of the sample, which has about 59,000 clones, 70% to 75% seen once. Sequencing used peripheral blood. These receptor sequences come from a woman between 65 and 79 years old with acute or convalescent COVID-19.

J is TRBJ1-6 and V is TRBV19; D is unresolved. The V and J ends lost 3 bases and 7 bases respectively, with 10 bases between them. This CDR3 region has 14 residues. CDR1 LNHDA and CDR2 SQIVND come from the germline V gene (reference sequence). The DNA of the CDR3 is TGTGCCAGTAGTATTAACGCAGTGAATTCACCCCTCCACTTT. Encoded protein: CASSINAVNSPLHF.

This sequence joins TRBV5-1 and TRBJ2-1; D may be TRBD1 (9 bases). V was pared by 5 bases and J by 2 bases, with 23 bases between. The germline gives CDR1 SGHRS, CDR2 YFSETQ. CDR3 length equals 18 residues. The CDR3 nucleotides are TGCGCCAGCAGATCCGGACAGGGGTCGGGGGGGCCCTACAATGAGCAGTTCTTC. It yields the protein CASRSGQGSGGPYNEQFF.

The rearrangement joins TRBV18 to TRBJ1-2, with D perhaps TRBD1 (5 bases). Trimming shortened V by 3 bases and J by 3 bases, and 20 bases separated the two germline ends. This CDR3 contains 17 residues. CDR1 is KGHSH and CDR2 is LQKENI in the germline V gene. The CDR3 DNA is TGTGCCAGCTCACCCCTTTTAGAGTGGGGCGAATACTATGGCTACACCTTC. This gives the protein CASSPLLEWGEYYGYTF.

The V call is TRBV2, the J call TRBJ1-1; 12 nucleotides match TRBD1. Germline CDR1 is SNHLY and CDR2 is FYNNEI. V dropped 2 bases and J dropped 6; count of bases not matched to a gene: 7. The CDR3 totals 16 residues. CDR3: CASSERGTGGLPEAFF. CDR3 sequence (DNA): TGTGCCAGCAGTGAACGAGGGACAGGGGGCTTGCCTGAAGCTTTCTTT.

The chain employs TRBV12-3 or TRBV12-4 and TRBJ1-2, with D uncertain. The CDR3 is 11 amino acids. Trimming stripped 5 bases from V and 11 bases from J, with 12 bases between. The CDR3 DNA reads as TGTGCCAGCAGTCTGGCAGATCGTTACACCTTC. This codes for CASSLADRYTF.

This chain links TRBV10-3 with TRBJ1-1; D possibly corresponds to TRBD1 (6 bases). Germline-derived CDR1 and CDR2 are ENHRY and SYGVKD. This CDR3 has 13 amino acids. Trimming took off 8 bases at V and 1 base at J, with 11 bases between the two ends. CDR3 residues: CAIRSGENTEAFF. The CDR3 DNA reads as TGTGCCATCCGGTCAGGGGAGAACACTGAAGCTTTCTTT.

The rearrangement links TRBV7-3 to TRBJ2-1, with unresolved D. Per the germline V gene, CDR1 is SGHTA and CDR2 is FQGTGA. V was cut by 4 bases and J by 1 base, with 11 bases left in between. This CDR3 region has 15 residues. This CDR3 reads CASSSARGSYNEQFF. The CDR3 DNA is TGTGCCAGCAGCTCAGCTCGCGGTTCCTACAATGAGCAGTTCTTC.

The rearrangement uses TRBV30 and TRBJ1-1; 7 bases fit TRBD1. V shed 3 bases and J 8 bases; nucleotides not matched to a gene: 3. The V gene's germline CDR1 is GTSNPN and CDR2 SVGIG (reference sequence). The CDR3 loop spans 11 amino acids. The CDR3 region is CAWSQDREAFF. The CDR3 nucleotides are TGTGCCTGGAGCCAGGACAGGGAAGCTTTCTTT.